This T cell receptor beta chain was sequenced for a study of T cell changes during pregnancy in multiple sclerosis. Generated by immunoSEQ multiplex PCR, the TCRdb table keeps only in-frame clones and is missing some. The repertoire consists of some 70,000 clones, with 91% occurring once and the leading ten covering approximately 2.4%. This CDR3 comprises 14 residues. Germline values: CDR1 LNHDA, CDR2 SQIVND (reference sequence). V lost 7 bases and J 0 bases, leaving 10 bases between the germline ends. Sequenced material: peripheral blood, taken in the first trimester of pregnancy. The sequence was collected from a female donor with multiple sclerosis, enrolled in a pregnancy study. The J gene is TRBJ1-5, the V gene TRBV19; D is ambiguous. CDR3 in amino acids: CASKGTVSNQPQHF. The CDR3 DNA reads as TGTGCCAGTAAAGGAACAGTTAGCAATCAGCCCCAGCATTTT.